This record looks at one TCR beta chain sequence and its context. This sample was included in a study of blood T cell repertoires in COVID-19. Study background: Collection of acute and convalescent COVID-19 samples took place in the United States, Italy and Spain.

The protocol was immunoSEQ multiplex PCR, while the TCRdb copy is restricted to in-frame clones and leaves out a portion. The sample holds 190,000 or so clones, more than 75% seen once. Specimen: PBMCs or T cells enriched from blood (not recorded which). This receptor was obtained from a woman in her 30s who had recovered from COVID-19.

CDR3 sequence (DNA): TGTGCCAGTAGCCCAACAGTGAATGAAAAACTGTTTTTT. This gives the protein CASSPTVNEKLFF. The chain employs TRBV19 and TRBJ1-4, with unresolved D. Germline CDR1 LNHDA, CDR2 SQIVND (reference sequence). V was pared by 6 bases and J by 5 bases, with 10 bases between. CDR3 length: 13 residues.